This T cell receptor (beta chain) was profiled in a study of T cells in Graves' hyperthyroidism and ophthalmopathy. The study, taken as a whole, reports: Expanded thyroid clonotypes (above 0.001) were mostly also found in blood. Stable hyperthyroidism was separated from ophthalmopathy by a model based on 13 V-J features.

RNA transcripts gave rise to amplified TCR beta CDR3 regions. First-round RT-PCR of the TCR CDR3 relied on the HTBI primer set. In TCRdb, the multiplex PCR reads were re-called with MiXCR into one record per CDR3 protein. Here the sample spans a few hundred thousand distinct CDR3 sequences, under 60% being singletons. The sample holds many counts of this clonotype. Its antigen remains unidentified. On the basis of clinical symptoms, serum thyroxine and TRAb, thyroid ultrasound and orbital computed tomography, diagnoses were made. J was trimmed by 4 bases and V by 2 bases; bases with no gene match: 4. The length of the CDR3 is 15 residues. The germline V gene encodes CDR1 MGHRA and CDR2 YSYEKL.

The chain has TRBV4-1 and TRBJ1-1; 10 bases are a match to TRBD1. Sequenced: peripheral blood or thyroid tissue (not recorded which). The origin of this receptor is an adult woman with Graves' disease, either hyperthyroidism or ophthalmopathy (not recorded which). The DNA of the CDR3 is TGCGCCAGCAGCCAACGACAGGGGGCCGTCACTGAAGCTTTCTTT. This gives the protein CASSQRQGAVTEAFF.